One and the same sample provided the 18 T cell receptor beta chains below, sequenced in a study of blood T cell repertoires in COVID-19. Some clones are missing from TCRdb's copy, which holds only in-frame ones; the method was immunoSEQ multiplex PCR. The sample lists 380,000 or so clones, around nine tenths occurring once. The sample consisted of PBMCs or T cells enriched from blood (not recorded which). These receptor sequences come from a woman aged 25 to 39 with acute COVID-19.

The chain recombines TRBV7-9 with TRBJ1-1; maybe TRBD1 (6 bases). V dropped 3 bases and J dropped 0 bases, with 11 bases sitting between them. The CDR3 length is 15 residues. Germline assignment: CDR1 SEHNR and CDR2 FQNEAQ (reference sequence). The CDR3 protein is CASSFEGGVNTEAFF. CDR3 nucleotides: TGTGCCAGCAGCTTCGAAGGGGGGGTGAACACTGAAGCTTTCTTT.

The CDR3, as DNA: TGTGCCAGCAGCCTCCCCTCTGGGGCCAACGTCCTGACTTTC. This translates into CASSLPSGANVLTF. The gene calls are TRBV6-5 and TRBJ2-6, with D unresolved. The CDR3 has 14 amino acids. CDR1 and CDR2 from the germline V gene are MNHEY and SVGAGI. V was pared by 6 bases and J by 0 bases, with 6 bases between.

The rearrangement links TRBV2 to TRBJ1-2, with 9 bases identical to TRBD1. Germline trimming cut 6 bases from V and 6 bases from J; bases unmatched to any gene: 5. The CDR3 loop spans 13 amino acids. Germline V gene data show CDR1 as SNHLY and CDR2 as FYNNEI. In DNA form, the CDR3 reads TGTGCCAGCAGACCCGGACAGGGGAATGGCTACACCTTC. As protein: CASRPGQGNGYTF.

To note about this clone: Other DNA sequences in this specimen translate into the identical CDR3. In DNA form, the CDR3 reads TGTGCCAGCAGCCGCGGACAGGGCTACAATTCACCCCTCCACTTT. Amino acids: CASSRGQGYNSPLHF. The chain recombines TRBV3-1 (or the pseudogene TRBV3-2) with TRBJ1-6; 8 positions agree with TRBD1. V shed 4 bases and J 7 bases; nucleotides not matched to a gene: 6. From germline, CDR1 is LGHDT and CDR2 YNNKEL (reference sequence). The CDR3 totals 15 residues.

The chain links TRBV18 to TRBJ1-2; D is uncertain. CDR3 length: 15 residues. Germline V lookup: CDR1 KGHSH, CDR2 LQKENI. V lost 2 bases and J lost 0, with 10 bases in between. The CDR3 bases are TGTGCCAGCTCACCATCTACGGGTTCTAACTATGGCTACACCTTC. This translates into CASSPSTGSNYGYTF.

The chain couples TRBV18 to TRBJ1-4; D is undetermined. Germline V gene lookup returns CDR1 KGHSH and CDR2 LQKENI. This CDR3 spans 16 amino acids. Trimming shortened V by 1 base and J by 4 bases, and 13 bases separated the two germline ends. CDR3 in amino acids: CASSPHPAGSNEKLFF. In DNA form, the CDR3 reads TGTGCCAGCTCACCACATCCCGCGGGGAGTAATGAAAAACTGTTTTTT.

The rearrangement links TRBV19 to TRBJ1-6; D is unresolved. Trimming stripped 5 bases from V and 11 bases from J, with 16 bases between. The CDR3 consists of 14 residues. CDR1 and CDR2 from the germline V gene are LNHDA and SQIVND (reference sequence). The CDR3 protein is CASSLEGNEAPLHF. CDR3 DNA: TGTGCCAGTAGTCTGGAGGGTAACGAGGCACCCCTCCACTTT.

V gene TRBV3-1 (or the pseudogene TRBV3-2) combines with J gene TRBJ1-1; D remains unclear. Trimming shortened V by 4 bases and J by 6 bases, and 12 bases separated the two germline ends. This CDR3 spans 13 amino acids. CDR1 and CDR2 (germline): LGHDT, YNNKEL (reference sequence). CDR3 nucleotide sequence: TGTGCCAGCAGCCCCGCAGTGGGAGCTGAAGCTTTCTTT. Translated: CASSPAVGAEAFF.

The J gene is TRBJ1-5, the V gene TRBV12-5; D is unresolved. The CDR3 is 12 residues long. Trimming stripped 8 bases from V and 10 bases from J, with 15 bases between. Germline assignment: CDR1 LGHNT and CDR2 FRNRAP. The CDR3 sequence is CASRGTVPPQHF. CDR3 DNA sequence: TGTGCTAGTCGAGGTACGGTCCCCCCCCAGCATTTT.

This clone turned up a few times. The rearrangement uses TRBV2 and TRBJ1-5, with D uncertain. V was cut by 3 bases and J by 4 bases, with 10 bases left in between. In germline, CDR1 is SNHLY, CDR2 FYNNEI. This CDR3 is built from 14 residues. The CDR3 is CASSERGMNQPQHF. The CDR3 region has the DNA TGTGCCAGCAGTGAGCGCGGAATGAATCAGCCCCAGCATTTT.

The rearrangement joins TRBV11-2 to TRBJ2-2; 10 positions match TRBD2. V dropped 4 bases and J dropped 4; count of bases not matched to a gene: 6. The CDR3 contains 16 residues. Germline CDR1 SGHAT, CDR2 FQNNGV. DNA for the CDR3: TGTGCCAGCAGCTCAGCACTAGCGGGGCTCACCGGGGAGCTGTTTTTT. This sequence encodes CASSSALAGLTGELFF.

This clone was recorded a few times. The CDR3 DNA is TGCGCCAGCAGCCCCGGGACAGGGGTACATCAGCCCCAGCATTTT. As protein: CASSPGTGVHQPQHF. The rearrangement links TRBV4-1 to TRBJ1-5; 10 nucleotides match TRBD1. From germline, CDR1 is MGHRA and CDR2 YSYEKL. V lost 4 bases and J lost 5; bases outside the gene matches: 5. CDR3 length: 15 residues.

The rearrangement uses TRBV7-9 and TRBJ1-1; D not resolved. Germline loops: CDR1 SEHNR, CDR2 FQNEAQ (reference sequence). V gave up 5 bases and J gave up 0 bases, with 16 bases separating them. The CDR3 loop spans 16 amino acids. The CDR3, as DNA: TGTGCCAGCAGCGAGCCCCCAGGAACCATGAACACTGAAGCTTTCTTT. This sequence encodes CASSEPPGTMNTEAFF.

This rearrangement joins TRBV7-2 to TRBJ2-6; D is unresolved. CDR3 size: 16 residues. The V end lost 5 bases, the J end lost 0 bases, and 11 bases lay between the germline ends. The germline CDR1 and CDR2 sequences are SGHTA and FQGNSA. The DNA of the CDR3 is TGTGCCAGCAGCCCCCGACGACTCTCTGGGGCCAACGTCCTGACTTTC. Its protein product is CASSPRRLSGANVLTF.

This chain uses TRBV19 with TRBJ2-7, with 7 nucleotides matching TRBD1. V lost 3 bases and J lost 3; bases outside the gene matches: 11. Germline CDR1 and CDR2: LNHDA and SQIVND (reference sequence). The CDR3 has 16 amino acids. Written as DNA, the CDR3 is TGTGCCAGTAGTATGCAGCCATTACAGGGGTACTACGAGCAGTACTTC. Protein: CASSMQPLQGYYEQYF.

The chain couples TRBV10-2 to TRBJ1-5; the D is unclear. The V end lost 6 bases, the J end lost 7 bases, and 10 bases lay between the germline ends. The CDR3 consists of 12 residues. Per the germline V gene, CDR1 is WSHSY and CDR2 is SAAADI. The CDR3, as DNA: TGCGCCAGCAGCGGGAATTCGCAGCCCCAGCATTTT. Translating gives CASSGNSQPQHF.

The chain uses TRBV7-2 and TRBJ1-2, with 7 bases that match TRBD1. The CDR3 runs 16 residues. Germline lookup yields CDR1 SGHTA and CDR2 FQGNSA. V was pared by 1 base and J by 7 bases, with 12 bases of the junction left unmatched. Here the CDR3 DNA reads TGTGCCAGCAGCTTAGGGGGAACAGGGGACCTCAGTGGCTACACCTTC. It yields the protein CASSLGGTGDLSGYTF.

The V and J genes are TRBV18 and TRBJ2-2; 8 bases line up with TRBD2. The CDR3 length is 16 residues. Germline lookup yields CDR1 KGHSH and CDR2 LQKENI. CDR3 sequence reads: CATHTASGGNTGELFF. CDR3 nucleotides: TGTGCAACACACACTGCCAGCGGGGGGAACACCGGGGAGCTGTTTTTT.